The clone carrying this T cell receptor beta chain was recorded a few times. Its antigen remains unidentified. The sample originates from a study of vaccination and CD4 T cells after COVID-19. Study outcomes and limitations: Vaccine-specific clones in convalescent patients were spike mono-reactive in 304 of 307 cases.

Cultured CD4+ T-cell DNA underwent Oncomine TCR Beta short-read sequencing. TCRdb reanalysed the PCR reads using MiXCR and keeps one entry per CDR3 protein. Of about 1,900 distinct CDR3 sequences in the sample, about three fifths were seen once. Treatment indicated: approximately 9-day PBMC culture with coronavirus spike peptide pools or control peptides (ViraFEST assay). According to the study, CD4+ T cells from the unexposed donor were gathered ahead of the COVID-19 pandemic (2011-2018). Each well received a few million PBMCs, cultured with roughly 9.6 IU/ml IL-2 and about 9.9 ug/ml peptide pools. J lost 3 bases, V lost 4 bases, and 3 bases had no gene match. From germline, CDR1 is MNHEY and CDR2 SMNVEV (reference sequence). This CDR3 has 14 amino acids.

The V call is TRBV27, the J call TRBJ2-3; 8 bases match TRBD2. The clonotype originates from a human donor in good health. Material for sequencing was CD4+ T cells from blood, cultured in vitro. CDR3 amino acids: CASSWREATDTQYF. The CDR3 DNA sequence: TGTGCCAGCAGTTGGCGGGAGGCTACAGATACGCAGTATTTT.